This entry is about one T cell receptor beta chain. Its antigen is unidentified. With the Oncomine TCR Beta short-read assay, DNA from cultured CD4+ T cells was sequenced. TCRdb ran MiXCR on the PCR reads and lists one entry per CDR3 protein. The sample contains 7,500 to 10,000 distinct CDR3 sequences, under 30% of which appear only once. The sample belongs to a study of vaccination and CD4 T cells after COVID-19. Treatment given: roughly ten-day PBMC culture with coronavirus spike peptide pools or control peptides (ViraFEST assay). The source material was CD4+ T cells from blood, cultured in vitro, sampled after SARS-CoV-2 vaccination. The source is a human donor who had recovered from COVID-19.

The CDR3 nucleotides are TGTGCCAGCAGCTTAGGCGGGATCTCCTACGAGCAGTACTTC. This codes for CASSLGGISYEQYF. The chain joins TRBV7-2 to TRBJ2-7; D possibly corresponds to TRBD2 (6 bases). The CDR3 is 14 amino acids. CDR1 and CDR2 (germline): SGHTA, FQGNSA. Trimming removed 1 base at V and 0 bases at J, with 7 bases between.